These 2 T cell receptor beta chains were all obtained from the same sample, sequenced in a study of cytomegalovirus exposure and HLA in healthy donors. Clones were sequenced by immunoSEQ multiplex PCR, and TCRdb holds only the in-frame ones, with some missing. Among around 150,000 clones listed, about four fifths were seen once. The specimen sequenced was PBMCs. The receptors come from a man aged 30 to 45 in good health and CMV-seropositive.

In DNA, the CDR3 is TGTGCCAGCAGCGTAGGACTAGCGGGGGGGAACACAGATACGCAGTATTTT. Its protein is CASSVGLAGGNTDTQYF. The chain couples TRBV9 to TRBJ2-3; TRBD2 matches 14 bases. Germline V gene sequence: CDR1 SGDLS, CDR2 YYNGEE. Trimming took 0 bases from V and 2 from J; bases not matched to a gene: 2. CDR3 length equals 17 residues. Full variable domain (missing parts from reference TRBV9 and TRBJ2-3): DSGVTQTPKHLITATGQRVTLRCSPRSGDLSVYWYQQSLDQGLQFLIQYYNGEERAKGNILERFSAQQFPDLHSELNLSSLELGDSALYFCASSVGLAGGNTDTQYFGPGTRLTVL.

This chain connects TRBV28 to TRBJ2-1, with D possibly being TRBD1 (5 bases). This CDR3 is built from 15 residues. Looked up from germline, CDR1 is MDHEN and CDR2 is SYDVKM. With 4 bases removed from V and 5 bases from J, the gap between germline ends came to 15 bases. CDR3 sequence: CASSSAGRADNEQFF. CDR3 coding DNA: TGTGCCAGCAGTTCAGCAGGGCGAGCAGACAATGAGCAGTTCTTC.